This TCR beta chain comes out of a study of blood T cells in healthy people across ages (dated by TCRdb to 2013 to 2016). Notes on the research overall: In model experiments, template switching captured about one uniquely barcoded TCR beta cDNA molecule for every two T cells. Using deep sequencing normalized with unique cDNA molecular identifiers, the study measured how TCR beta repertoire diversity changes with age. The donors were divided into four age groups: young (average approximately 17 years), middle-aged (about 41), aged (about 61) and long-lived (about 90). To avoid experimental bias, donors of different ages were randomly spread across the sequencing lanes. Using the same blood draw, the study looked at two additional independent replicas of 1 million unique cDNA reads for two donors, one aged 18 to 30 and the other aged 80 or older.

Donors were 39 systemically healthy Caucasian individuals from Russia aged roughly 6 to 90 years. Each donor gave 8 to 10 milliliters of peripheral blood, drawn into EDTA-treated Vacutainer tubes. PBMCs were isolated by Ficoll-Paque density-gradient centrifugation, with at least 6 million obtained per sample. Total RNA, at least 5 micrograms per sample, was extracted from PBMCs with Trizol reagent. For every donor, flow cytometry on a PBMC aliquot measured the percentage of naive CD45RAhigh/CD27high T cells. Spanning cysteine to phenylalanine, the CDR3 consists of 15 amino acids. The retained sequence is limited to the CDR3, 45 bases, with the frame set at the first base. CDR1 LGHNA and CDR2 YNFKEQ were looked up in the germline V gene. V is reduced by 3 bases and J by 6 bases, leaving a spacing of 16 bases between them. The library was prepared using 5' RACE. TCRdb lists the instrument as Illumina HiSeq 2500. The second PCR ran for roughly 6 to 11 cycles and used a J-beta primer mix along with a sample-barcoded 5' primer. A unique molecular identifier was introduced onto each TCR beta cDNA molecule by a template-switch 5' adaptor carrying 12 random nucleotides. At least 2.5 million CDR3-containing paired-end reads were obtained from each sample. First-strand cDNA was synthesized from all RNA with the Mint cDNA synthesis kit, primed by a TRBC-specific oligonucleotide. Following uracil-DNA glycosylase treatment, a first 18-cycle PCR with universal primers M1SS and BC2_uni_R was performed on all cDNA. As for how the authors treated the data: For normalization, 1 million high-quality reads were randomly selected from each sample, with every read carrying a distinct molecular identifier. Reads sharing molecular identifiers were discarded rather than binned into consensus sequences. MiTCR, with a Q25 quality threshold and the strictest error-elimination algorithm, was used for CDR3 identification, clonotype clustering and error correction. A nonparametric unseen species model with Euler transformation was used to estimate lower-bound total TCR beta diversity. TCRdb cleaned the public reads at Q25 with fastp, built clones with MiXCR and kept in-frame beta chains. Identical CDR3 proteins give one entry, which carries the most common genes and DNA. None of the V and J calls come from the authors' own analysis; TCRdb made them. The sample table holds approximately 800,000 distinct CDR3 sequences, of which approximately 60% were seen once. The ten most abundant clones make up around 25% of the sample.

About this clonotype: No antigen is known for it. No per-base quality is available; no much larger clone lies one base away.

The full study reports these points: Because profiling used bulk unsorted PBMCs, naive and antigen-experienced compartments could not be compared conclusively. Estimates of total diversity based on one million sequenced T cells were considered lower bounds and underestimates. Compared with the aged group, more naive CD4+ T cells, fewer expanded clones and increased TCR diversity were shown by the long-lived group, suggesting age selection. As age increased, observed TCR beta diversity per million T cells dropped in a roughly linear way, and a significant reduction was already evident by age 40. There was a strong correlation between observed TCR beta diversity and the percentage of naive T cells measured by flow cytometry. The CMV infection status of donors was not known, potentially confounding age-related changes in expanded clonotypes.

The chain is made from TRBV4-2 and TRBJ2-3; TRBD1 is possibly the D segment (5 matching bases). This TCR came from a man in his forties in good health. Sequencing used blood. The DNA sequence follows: TGTGCCAGCAGCCAGAACCGGGCAGGGAAGGATACGCAGTATTTT. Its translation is CASSQNRAGKDTQYF.